The present TCR beta chain was sequenced within a study of blood T cell repertoires in COVID-19. Using immunoSEQ multiplex PCR, the repertoire was profiled, and TCRdb retains in-frame clones only, with some absent. The sample consists of 84,000 or so clones, approximately 80% of them appearing once. This clone appeared a few times. Sequencing was done on a sample of peripheral blood. The TCR sequence derives from a woman over 75 with acute or convalescent COVID-19.

As DNA, the CDR3 is TGTGCCAGTAGTGGGGCGCATGTGGGGCCCCAGCATTTT. Protein product: CASSGAHVGPQHF. V gene TRBV19 combines with J gene TRBJ1-5; perhaps TRBD1 as D (5 bases). Germline V gene lookup returns CDR1 LNHDA and CDR2 SQIVND (reference sequence). V gave up 5 bases and J gave up 9 bases, with 14 bases separating them. The CDR3 length is 13 residues.